This T cell receptor (beta chain) was recorded in a study of Tregs in tolerant kidney transplant recipients. Study findings and constraints: Activated donor B cell expansion appeared to reveal the most relevant donor-specific TCRbeta repertoire.

Points on this clone: What it binds is unknown.

CDR3 size: 16 residues. Germline assignment: CDR1 SGDLS and CDR2 YYNGEE. With 3 bases removed from V and 8 bases from J, the gap between germline ends came to 21 bases. Profiled with immunoSEQ multiplex PCR; TCRdb holds only in-frame clones, not every one. The sample consists of some 66,000 clones, roughly 90% of them appearing once. CD4+CD25+CD127- Tregs, CD4+CD25- non-Tregs, CD4 and CD8 cells were sorted. This clonotype originated in a human donor who received a combined kidney and bone marrow transplant. V usage is TRBV9 and J usage is TRBJ2-1; a possible D gene is TRBD1 (6 bases). Source: CD8+ T cells from blood, taken before the transplant. CDR3 residues: CASSASGDRRLDEQFF. CDR3 nucleotides: TGTGCCAGCAGCGCCTCCGGCGACAGGCGACTTGATGAGCAGTTCTTC. Full variable domain (rest looked up from reference TRBV9 and TRBJ2-1): DSGVTQTPKHLITATGQRVTLRCSPRSGDLSVYWYQQSLDQGLQFLIQYYNGEERAKGNILERFSAQQFPDLHSELNLSSLELGDSALYFCASSASGDRRLDEQFFGPGTRLTVL.